The source of this T cell receptor beta chain is a study of blood T cell repertoires in COVID-19. Study overall: The United States, Italy and Spain were the sources of the acute and convalescent COVID-19 samples. Nucleic acid was either cDNA or gDNA, and it came from T cells, B-cell-depleted T cells, or PBMCs.

CDR3 length equals 18 residues. The V and J ends lost 2 bases and 9 bases respectively, with 23 bases between them. CDR1 SGHTA and CDR2 FQGNSA come from the germline V gene. Libraries were prepared by immunoSEQ multiplex PCR; TCRdb keeps only in-frame clonotypes and omits some of them. The data contain tens of thousands of clones, roughly 80% of them singletons. Specimen: peripheral blood. The V gene is TRBV7-2, the J gene TRBJ1-6; the D gene is possibly TRBD1 (5 bases). The TCR originated in a man in his 70s with COVID-19, enrolled during active disease. For the CDR3, the DNA is TGTGCCAGCAGCTTAATCGACCCGAGACAGAGGATGGGTTCACCCCTCCACTTT. Its translation: CASSLIDPRQRMGSPLHF.